Listed below are T cell receptor beta chains from one sample, sequenced in a study of T cell repertoires in cytomegalovirus infection. MiXCR, applied by TCRdb to the reads, yields one record per CDR3 protein. There are some 110,000 distinct CDR3 sequences in the sample; roughly a third occur only once, and 58% lies in the top ten. Their antigens remain unidentified. Material: CD8+ T cells from cultured PBMCs, obtained from culture after CMV antigen stimulation. These TCRs come from a human donor in good health (CMV status not recorded). Some clones in this sample may be carry-over from other donors' samples. CDR3s include the opening cysteine and the closing phenylalanine or tryptophan. A D gene is named only where the DNA matches it firmly. Only part of the rows carry a size: once, few, many, or a class if the clone is expanded.

j_call d_call clone_size v_call cdr3_aa cdr3_nt
TRBJ2-1 TRBD1 . TRBV7-9 CATSRGNNEQFF TGTGCCACCTCCAGGGGGAATAATGAGCAGTTCTTC
TRBJ2-2 . . TRBV7-9 CASSRDITGELFF TGTGCCAGCAGCCGGGACATCACCGGGGAGCTGTTTTTT
TRBJ2-7 . few TRBV6-1 CASSEAGGYYYEQYF TGTGCCAGCAGTGAAGCCGGCGGATACTACTACGAGCAGTACTTC
TRBJ2-5 TRBD2 . TRBV5-6 CASSLPLGLDQETQYF TGTGCCAGCAGCCTACCCCTCGGACTAGACCAAGAGACCCAGTACTTC
TRBJ2-4 . many TRBV7-2 CASSFLAYARNIQYF TGTGCCAGCAGCTTCTTGGCGTATGCCCGGAACATTCAGTACTTC
TRBJ1-5 . . TRBV12-3/TRBV12-4 CASSPPGGARQPQHF TGTGCCAGCAGTCCCCCTGGGGGGGCCAGGCAGCCCCAGCATTTT
TRBJ2-3 TRBD2 . TRBV15 CATSGLGTIGDTQYF TGTGCCACCAGCGGGTTAGGGACTATAGGAGATACGCAGTATTTT
TRBJ2-6 TRBD1 . TRBV27 CASSPRTGTSGANVLTF TGTGCCAGCAGCCCCCGGACAGGAACCTCTGGGGCCAACGTCCTGACTTTC
TRBJ2-7 . . TRBV19 CASSTSTAQFSYEQYF TGTGCCAGTAGTACCTCGACAGCGCAATTCTCCTACGAGCAGTACTTC
TRBJ2-3 . once TRBV2 CASSEEARPDTQYF TGTGCCAGCAGTGAAGAGGCCAGGCCAGATACGCAGTATTTT
TRBJ1-1 . . TRBV7-6 CASSFHRGTEAFF TGTGCCAGCAGCTTCCATCGGGGCACTGAAGCTTTCTTT
TRBJ2-1 TRBD2 . TRBV27 CASTSGGEEYNEQFF TGTGCCAGCACAAGCGGGGGGGAGGAATACAATGAGCAGTTCTTC
TRBJ1-4 TRBD1 few TRBV11-2 CASSQTATGYELFF TGTGCCAGCAGCCAAACCGCGACAGGGTATGAACTGTTTTTT
TRBJ1-1 . . TRBV7-9 CASSLRRGAVWDTEAFF TGTGCCAGCAGCTTACGGAGGGGTGCAGTTTGGGACACTGAAGCTTTCTTT
TRBJ2-3 . . TRBV7-6 CASSPPIVLAQYF TGTGCCAGCAGCCCGCCCATAGTTTTGGCGCAGTATTTT
TRBJ1-2 TRBD1 once TRBV12-5 CASARDRGNYTF TGTGCTAGTGCCCGTGACAGGGGGAACTACACCTTC
TRBJ2-1 . . TRBV6-5 CASRKTGLYYNEQFF TGTGCCAGCAGAAAGACGGGACTCTACTACAATGAGCAGTTCTTC
TRBJ1-5 . few TRBV28 CASSLLADSNQPQHF TGTGCCAGCAGTTTGTTGGCCGATAGCAATCAGCCCCAGCATTTT
TRBJ2-3 . few TRBV19 CASSFYSLGTDTQYF TGTGCCAGTAGTTTCTACTCATTGGGCACAGATACGCAGTATTTT
TRBJ2-2 . . TRBV18 CTSSLWPLAQLRMNTGELFF TGTACCAGCTCACTTTGGCCGCTAGCGCAACTACGAATGAACACCGGGGAGCTGTTTTTT
TRBJ2-3 TRBD2 . TRBV2 CASSEVVGGGASADTQYF TGTGCCAGCAGTGAGGTGGTGGGCGGGGGGGCCTCTGCAGATACGCAGTATTTT
TRBJ2-7 . many TRBV7-2 CASSLHAGTYEQYF TGTGCCAGCAGCTTACATGCTGGAACCTACGAGCAGTACTTC
TRBJ1-5 TRBD1 few TRBV2 CASSTDREGSNQPQHF TGTGCCAGCAGTACCGACAGGGAGGGGAGCAATCAGCCCCAGCATTTT
TRBJ2-1 . . TRBV4-1 CASSQYMLAGGDEQFF TGCGCCAGCAGCCAATACATGTTGGCCGGGGGCGATGAGCAGTTCTTC
TRBJ2-7 . few TRBV7-6 CASSLARGRSYEQYF TGTGCCAGCAGCTTAGCGCGAGGCAGATCCTACGAGCAGTACTTC
TRBJ2-2 . few TRBV2 CASRRDTGELFF TGTGCCAGCAGAAGGGACACCGGGGAGCTGTTTTTT
TRBJ1-1 . . TRBV6-4 CASSYSAGGNTEAFF TGTGCCAGCAGTTACTCGGCTGGCGGGAACACTGAAGCTTTCTTT
TRBJ2-1 . . TRBV7-6 CASSDRPPHFVNEQFF TGTGCCAGCAGCGACCGGCCGCCCCACTTTGTCAATGAGCAGTTCTTC
TRBJ1-1 . few TRBV7-3 CASSLTLGKDTEAFF TGTGCCAGCAGCTTAACGTTAGGAAAGGACACTGAAGCTTTCTTT
TRBJ2-5 TRBD1 . TRBV2 CASSDGTGQWETQYF TGTGCCAGCAGTGACGGGACAGGGCAATGGGAGACCCAGTACTTC
TRBJ2-7 . few TRBV4-2 CASSQATAMDLYEQYF TGTGCCAGCAGCCAAGCGACAGCCATGGACCTCTACGAGCAGTACTTC
TRBJ2-1 . few TRBV6-5 CASSYFGGSSYNEQFF TGTGCCAGCAGTTACTTCGGGGGAAGCTCCTACAATGAGCAGTTCTTC
TRBJ1-1 . . TRBV11-2 CASTPGGVKTEAFF TGTGCCAGCACCCCGGGGGGGGTGAAGACTGAAGCTTTCTTT
TRBJ2-7 . many TRBV7-6 CASSLEQDGVYEQYF TGTGCCAGCAGCTTAGAACAGGACGGGGTGTACGAGCAGTACTTC
TRBJ2-3 TRBD2 . TRBV6-6 CASSRLSGGPTDTQYF TGTGCCAGCAGTCGTCTAAGCGGGGGGCCCACAGATACGCAGTATTTT
TRBJ2-2 TRBD1 few TRBV7-6 CASSSTTGTGTGELFF TGTGCCAGCAGCAGCACGACAGGGACCGGCACCGGGGAGCTGTTTTTT
TRBJ2-1 TRBD2 . TRBV4-3 CASSRGGAKYNEQFF TGCGCCAGCAGCCGCGGGGGGGCAAAATACAATGAGCAGTTCTTC
TRBJ2-7 . . TRBV5-6 CASSSLTDSYEQYF TGTGCCAGCAGCTCCTTGACGGACTCCTACGAGCAGTACTTC
TRBJ2-7 TRBD1 . TRBV28 CASSIAGTGERYEQYF TGTGCCAGCAGTATTGCCGGGACAGGGGAGAGGTACGAGCAGTACTTC
TRBJ2-7 TRBD1 . TRBV11-2 CASSSGTGINEQYF TGTGCCAGCAGCTCCGGGACAGGGATAAACGAGCAGTACTTC
TRBJ2-5 TRBD2 . TRBV28 CASSLLAGGLGETQYF TGTGCCAGCAGTCTACTAGCGGGGGGGCTCGGAGAGACCCAGTACTTC
TRBJ2-1 . few TRBV7-6 CASSQGTGDYNEQFF TGTGCCAGCAGCCAAGGTACCGGGGACTACAATGAGCAGTTCTTC
TRBJ1-1 TRBD1 many TRBV7-6 CASSDFTGGAEAFF TGTGCCAGCAGCGACTTCACAGGGGGCGCTGAAGCTTTCTTT
TRBJ2-4 . many TRBV11-2 CASSLSTNIQYF TGTGCCAGCAGCTTATCCACCAACATTCAGTACTTC
TRBJ2-2 . many TRBV7-2 CASSLGGDTGELFF TGCGCCAGCAGCCTCGGGGGAGATACCGGGGAGCTGTTTTTT